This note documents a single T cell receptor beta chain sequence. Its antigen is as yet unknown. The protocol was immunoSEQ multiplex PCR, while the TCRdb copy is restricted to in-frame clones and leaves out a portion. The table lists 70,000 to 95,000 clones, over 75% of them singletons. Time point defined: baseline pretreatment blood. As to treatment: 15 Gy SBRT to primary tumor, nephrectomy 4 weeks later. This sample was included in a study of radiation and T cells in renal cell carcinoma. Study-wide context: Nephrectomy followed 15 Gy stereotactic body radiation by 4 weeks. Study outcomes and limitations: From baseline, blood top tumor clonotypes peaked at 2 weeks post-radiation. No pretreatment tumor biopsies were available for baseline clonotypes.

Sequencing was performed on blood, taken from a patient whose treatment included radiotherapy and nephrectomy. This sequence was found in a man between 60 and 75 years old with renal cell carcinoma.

The CDR3 DNA reads TGTGCCAGCAGCCCCATAAGGCTAGCGGGAGGGTTCGAGCAGTTCTTC. Translating gives CASSPIRLAGGFEQFF. J is TRBJ2-1 and V is TRBV28, with TRBD2 matching 12 bases. Germline V gene lookup returns CDR1 MDHEN and CDR2 SYDVKM. The J segment lost 10 bases and the V segment lost 6 bases, leaving 13 bases of the junction unmatched. CDR3 length: 16 residues.